Presented here are 20 T cell receptor beta chains from one specimen sequenced in a study of blood T cell repertoires in COVID-19. The table came from immunoSEQ multiplex PCR; TCRdb's copy has only in-frame clones and leaves some out. The profile shows 70,000 to 85,000 clones, roughly 80% of them singletons. Sequencing was carried out using peripheral blood. All receptors derive from a woman older than 75 with acute or convalescent COVID-19.

This clone appeared a few times. The genes are TRBV3-1 (or the pseudogene TRBV3-2) and TRBJ2-7; D may be TRBD2 (5 bases). Germline CDR1 LGHDT, CDR2 YNNKEL (reference sequence). The CDR3 consists of 13 residues. Trimming removed 1 base from V and 6 bases from J, with 10 bases in between. The CDR3, as DNA: TGTGCCAGCAGCCAAGGAGGGCACTCCGAGCAGTACTTC. Residues: CASSQGGHSEQYF.

V is TRBV20-1 and J is TRBJ1-3; 9 nucleotides agree with TRBD1. The length of the CDR3 is 14 residues. V lost 3 bases and J lost 5; bases outside the gene matches: 5. Per germline, CDR1 DFQATT and CDR2 SNEGSKA (reference sequence). As DNA, the CDR3 is TGCAGTGCTAGTAGGGGGACAGGGAGAAACACCATATATTTT. It yields the protein CSASRGTGRNTIYF.

The V gene is TRBV9, the J gene TRBJ2-3; TRBD2 is a possible D gene (7 bases). Germline V gives CDR1 SGDLS, CDR2 YYNGEE. V was trimmed by 0 bases and J by 2 bases, leaving 13 bases between them. The CDR3 is 16 residues long. The DNA for the CDR3 is TGTGCCAGCAGCGTAGGAGCGCGGGGGCTCACAGATACGCAGTATTTT. Translating it yields CASSVGARGLTDTQYF.

This chain connects TRBV6-5 to TRBJ2-5, with a possible D match to TRBD2 (6 bases). This CDR3 spans 16 amino acids. Trimming took 1 base from V and 0 from J, leaving 12 bases between them. Germline lookup yields CDR1 MNHEY and CDR2 SVGAGI. In DNA form, the CDR3 reads TGTGCCAGCAGTTACTTAGGGACTGCGGACCAAGAGACCCAGTACTTC. Translated: CASSYLGTADQETQYF.

This clone was seen more than once but under ten times. The chain carries TRBV11-2 and TRBJ2-7, with 11 bases fitting TRBD2. V dropped 1 base and J dropped 8; count of bases not matched to a gene: 7. This CDR3 spans 15 amino acids. Per germline, CDR1 SGHAT and CDR2 FQNNGV. The CDR3 nucleotides are TGTGCCAGCAGCTTAGCTAGCGGGGGGCCAACCCAGCAGTACTTC. Translation gives CASSLASGGPTQQYF.

V gene TRBV11-1 combines with J gene TRBJ2-1; TRBD2 might be the D (5 bases). V shed 1 base and J shed 5 bases, with 12 bases lying between them. This CDR3 spans 15 amino acids. Germline V CDR1 and CDR2: SGHAT, FQDESV (reference sequence). The CDR3 region has the DNA TGTGCCAGCAGCTTAGTTCACCGGCGGGACAATGAGCAGTTCTTC. The encoded protein is CASSLVHRRDNEQFF.

V gene TRBV18 combines with J gene TRBJ2-7, with D hard to call. Trimming took off 0 bases at V and 2 bases at J, with 5 bases between the two ends. Looked up from germline, CDR1 is KGHSH and CDR2 is LQKENI. The CDR3 totals 13 residues. The CDR3 nucleotides are TGTGCCAGCTCACCACCTTTAGCCTACGAGCAGTACTTC. Translated: CASSPPLAYEQYF.

The V call is TRBV2, the J call TRBJ1-5; perhaps TRBD1 as D (6 bases). This CDR3 is 14 amino acids long. V was cut by 5 bases and J by 2 bases, with 10 bases left in between. Germline CDR1 SNHLY, CDR2 FYNNEI. CDR3 DNA: TGTGCCAGCAGTACCGACAGGCGCAATCAGCCCCAGCATTTT. Its translation is CASSTDRRNQPQHF.

This chain connects TRBV5-1 to TRBJ1-4, with D perhaps matching TRBD1 (5 bases). V was shortened by 4 bases and J by 1 base, with 17 bases between the two germline ends. The CDR3 length is 17 residues. Germline-derived CDR1 and CDR2 are SGHRS and YFSETQ. The CDR3: CASSTPGGMKTNEKLFF. The CDR3 bases are TGCGCCAGCAGCACTCCGGGGGGAATGAAAACTAATGAAAAACTGTTTTTT.

The chain has TRBV11-2 and TRBJ2-7, with D possibly being TRBD1 (5 bases). The germline V gene has CDR1 SGHAT and CDR2 FQNNGV. With 0 bases removed from V and 2 bases from J, the gap between germline ends came to 11 bases. The CDR3 is made up of 15 amino acids. CDR3 coding DNA: TGTGCCAGCAGCTTAGAGCTTACGACAGCCTACGAGCAGTACTTC. Translating gives CASSLELTTAYEQYF.

The chain couples TRBV2 to TRBJ1-6; 7 nucleotides align to TRBD1. Germline lookup yields CDR1 SNHLY and CDR2 FYNNEI. CDR3 length equals 17 residues. V trimming: 5 bases; J trimming: 3 bases; junction bases outside the gene matches: 10. The CDR3 region is CASSTFTGADYNSPLHF. The CDR3 DNA is TGTGCCAGCAGTACCTTCACAGGGGCCGACTATAATTCACCCCTCCACTTT.

The chain uses TRBV9 and TRBJ1-1; tentatively, D is TRBD1 (6 bases). CDR1 is SGDLS and CDR2 is YYNGEE in the germline V gene. V lost 4 bases and J lost 0, with 19 bases in between. This CDR3 has 17 amino acids. The CDR3 DNA reads as TGTGCCAGCAGCCCGAGACAGGAGCTTTGGGTGAACACTGAAGCTTTCTTT. Translating gives CASSPRQELWVNTEAFF.

V and J are TRBV27 and TRBJ2-1; 10 bases align to TRBD2. The length of the CDR3 is 16 residues. Germline CDR1 reads MNHEY; CDR2 reads SMNVEV (reference sequence). V shed 5 bases and J 7 bases; nucleotides not matched to a gene: 11. CDR3 DNA sequence: TGTGCCAGCAGTCCCCGGGAAGCGGGGGGGCAGAATGAGCAGTTCTTC. Its protein product is CASSPREAGGQNEQFF.

The chain is built from TRBV5-1 and TRBJ1-5, with a weak D call TRBD1 (6 bases). Germline V gene sequence: CDR1 SGHRS, CDR2 YFSETQ. This CDR3 region has 16 residues. Deletions cut 0 bases from V and 8 bases from J, with 18 bases between. The CDR3 region is CASSLAGGAQSEPQHF. The CDR3 region has the DNA TGCGCCAGCAGCTTGGCCGGGGGGGCACAGAGTGAGCCCCAGCATTTT.

The rearrangement links TRBV6-5 to TRBJ1-5; D not resolved. CDR3 length: 13 amino acids. CDR1 is MNHEY and CDR2 is SVGAGI in the germline V gene. With 2 bases removed from V and 4 bases from J, the gap between germline ends came to 6 bases. CDR3 in amino acids: CASSYTENQPQHF. The DNA of the CDR3 is TGTGCCAGCAGTTACACTGAGAATCAGCCCCAGCATTTT.

This clone is a singleton in its sample. V is TRBV19 and J is TRBJ2-1; 11 bases fit TRBD2. J gave up 10 bases and V 4 bases, and 6 bases lay outside the gene matches. CDR3 size: 14 residues. Per the germline V gene, CDR1 is LNHDA and CDR2 is SQIVND (reference sequence). CDR3 in amino acids: CASSRGRTSGEQFF. The CDR3 region has the DNA TGTGCCAGTAGTAGGGGAAGGACTAGCGGGGAGCAGTTCTTC. Full variable domain (missing parts from reference TRBV19 and TRBJ2-1): DGGITQSPKYLFRKEGQNVTLSCEQNLNHDAMYWYRQDPGQGLRLIYYSQIVNDFQKGDIAEGYSVSREKKESFPLTVTSAQKNPTAFYLCASSRGRTSGEQFFGPGTRLTVL.

This clone was found a few times. The V call is TRBV11-3, the J call TRBJ2-1, with 9 positions matching TRBD2. CDR3 size: 18 residues. Germline V gene lookup returns CDR1 SGHNT and CDR2 YENEEA. V shed 8 bases and J 0 bases; nucleotides not matched to a gene: 14. The CDR3 nucleotides read TGTGCCAGCCGCCTCGGGACTAGCCCTTCGAGCTCCTACAATGAGCAGTTCTTC. This encodes CASRLGTSPSSSYNEQFF.

The J gene is TRBJ2-3, the V gene TRBV5-1; 12 bases align to TRBD2. With 2 bases clipped from V and 2 bases from J, the junction kept 3 bases outside the gene matches. CDR1 SGHRS and CDR2 YFSETQ come from the germline V gene. The CDR3 totals 16 residues. The CDR3 loop reads CASSLGLAGTTDTQYF. The CDR3, as DNA: TGCGCCAGCAGCTTAGGACTAGCGGGGACCACAGATACGCAGTATTTT. Complete variable domain (other parts from reference TRBV5-1 and TRBJ2-3): KAGVTQTPRYLIKTRGQQVTLSCSPISGHRSVSWYQQTPGQGLQFLFEYFSETQRNKGNFPGRFSGRQFSNSRSEMNVSTLELGDSALYLCASSLGLAGTTDTQYFGPGTRLTVL.

This chain links TRBV19 with TRBJ1-5; D ambiguous. The ends were cut back, 9 bases at V and 2 bases at J, with 17 bases in the middle. Looked up from germline, CDR1 is LNHDA and CDR2 is SQIVND (reference sequence). This CDR3 contains 15 residues. The CDR3 here is CASLAGNLGNQPQHF. Written as DNA, the CDR3 is TGTGCCAGCCTCGCGGGGAACCTGGGCAATCAGCCCCAGCATTTT.

The CDR3 protein is CASSPGGTSSGNTIYF. CDR3 in DNA: TGTGCCAGCAGCCCCGGGGGAACCAGCTCTGGAAACACCATATATTTT. The chain couples TRBV3-1 (or the pseudogene TRBV3-2) to TRBJ1-3; possibly TRBD1 for D (5 bases). Trimming took off 4 bases at V and 0 bases at J, with 13 bases between the two ends. Germline-derived CDR1 and CDR2 are LGHDT and YNNKEL (reference sequence). The CDR3 is made up of 16 amino acids.